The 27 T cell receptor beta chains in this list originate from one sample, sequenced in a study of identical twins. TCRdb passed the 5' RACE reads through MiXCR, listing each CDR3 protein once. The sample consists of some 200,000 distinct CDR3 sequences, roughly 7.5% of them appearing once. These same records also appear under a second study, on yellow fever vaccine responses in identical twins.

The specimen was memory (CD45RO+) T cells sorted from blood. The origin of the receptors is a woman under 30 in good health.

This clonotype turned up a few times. CDR3 sequence: CASSTNLAGGRYEQFF. The CDR3 DNA is TGTGCCAGCAGCACAAACCTAGCGGGGGGGAGATACGAGCAGTTCTTC. The V gene is TRBV11-2, the J gene TRBJ2-1; 12 nucleotides agree with TRBD2. The J segment lost 10 bases and the V segment lost 5 bases, leaving 12 bases of the junction unmatched. In germline, CDR1 is SGHAT, CDR2 FQNNGV. The CDR3 runs to 16 residues.

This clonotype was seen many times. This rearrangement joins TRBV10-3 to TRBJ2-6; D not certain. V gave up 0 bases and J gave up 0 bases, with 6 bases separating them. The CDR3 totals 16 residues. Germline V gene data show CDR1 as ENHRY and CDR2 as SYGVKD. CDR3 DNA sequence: TGTGCCATCAGTGAGTCGCGACACTCTGGGGCCAACGTCCTGACTTTC. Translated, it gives CAISESRHSGANVLTF.

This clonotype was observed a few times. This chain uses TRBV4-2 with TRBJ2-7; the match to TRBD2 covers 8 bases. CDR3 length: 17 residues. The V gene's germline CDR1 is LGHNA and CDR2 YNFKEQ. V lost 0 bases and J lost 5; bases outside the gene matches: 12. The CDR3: CASSQDRGGGPGDEQYF. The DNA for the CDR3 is TGTGCCAGCAGCCAAGATCGAGGCGGGGGGCCGGGGGACGAGCAGTACTTC.

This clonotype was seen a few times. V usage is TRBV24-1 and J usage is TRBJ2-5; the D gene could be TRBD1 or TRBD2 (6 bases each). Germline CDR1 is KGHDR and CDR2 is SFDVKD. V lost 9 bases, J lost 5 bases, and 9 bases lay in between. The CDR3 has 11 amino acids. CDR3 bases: TGTGCCACCGAGGGGGGTGAGACCCAGTACTTC. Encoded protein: CATEGGETQYF.

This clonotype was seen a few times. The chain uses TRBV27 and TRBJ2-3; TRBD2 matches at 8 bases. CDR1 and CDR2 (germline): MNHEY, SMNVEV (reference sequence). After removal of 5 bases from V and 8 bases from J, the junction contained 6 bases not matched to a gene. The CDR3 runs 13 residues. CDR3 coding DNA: TGTGCCAGCAGTCTCGGGCGGGAGGCTACGCAGTATTTT. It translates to CASSLGREATQYF.

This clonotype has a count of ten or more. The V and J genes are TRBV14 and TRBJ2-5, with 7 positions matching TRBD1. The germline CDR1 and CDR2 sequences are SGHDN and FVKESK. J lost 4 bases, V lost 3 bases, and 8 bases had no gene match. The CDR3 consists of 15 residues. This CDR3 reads CASSHRQGVRETQYF. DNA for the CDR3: TGTGCCAGCAGCCATCGACAGGGAGTGCGAGAGACCCAGTACTTC.

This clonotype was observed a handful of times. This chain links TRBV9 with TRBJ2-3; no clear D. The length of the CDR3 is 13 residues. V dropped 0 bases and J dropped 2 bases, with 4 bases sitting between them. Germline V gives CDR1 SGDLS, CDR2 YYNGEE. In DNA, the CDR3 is TGTGCCAGCAGCGTAGCAAACACAGATACGCAGTATTTT. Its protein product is CASSVANTDTQYF.

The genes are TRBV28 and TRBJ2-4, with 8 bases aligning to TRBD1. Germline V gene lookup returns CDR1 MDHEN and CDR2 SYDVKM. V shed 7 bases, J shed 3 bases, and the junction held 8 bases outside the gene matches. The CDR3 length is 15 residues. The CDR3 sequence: CASTTIGTGKNIQYF. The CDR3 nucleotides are TGTGCCAGCACCACAATAGGGACAGGCAAAAACATTCAGTACTTC.

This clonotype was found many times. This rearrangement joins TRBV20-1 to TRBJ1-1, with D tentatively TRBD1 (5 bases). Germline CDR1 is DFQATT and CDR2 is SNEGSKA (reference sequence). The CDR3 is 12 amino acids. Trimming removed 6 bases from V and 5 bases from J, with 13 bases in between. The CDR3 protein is CSALRGETEAFF. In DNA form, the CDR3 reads TGCAGTGCCCTCCGGGGCGAAACTGAAGCTTTCTTT.

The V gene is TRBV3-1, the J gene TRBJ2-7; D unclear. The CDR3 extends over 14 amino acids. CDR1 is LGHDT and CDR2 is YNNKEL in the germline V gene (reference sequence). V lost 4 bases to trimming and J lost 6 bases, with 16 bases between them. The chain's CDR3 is CASSLPGRESEQYF. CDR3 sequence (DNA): TGTGCCAGCAGCCTCCCGGGTAGGGAAAGCGAGCAGTACTTC.

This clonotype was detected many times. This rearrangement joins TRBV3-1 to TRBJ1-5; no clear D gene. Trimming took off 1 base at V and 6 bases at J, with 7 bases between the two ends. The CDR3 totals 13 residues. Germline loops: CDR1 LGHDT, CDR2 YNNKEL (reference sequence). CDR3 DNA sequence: TGTGCCAGCAGCCAAGGCCCGTTTCAGCCCCAGCATTTT. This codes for CASSQGPFQPQHF.

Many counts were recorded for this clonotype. The CDR3 loop is CASSQDLMGGIYEQYF. The DNA of the CDR3 is TGTGCCAGCAGCCAAGATCTTATGGGTGGGATCTACGAGCAGTACTTC. This chain connects TRBV4-2 to TRBJ2-7; D call uncertain. The CDR3 sequence is 16 residues long. Trimming removed 0 bases from V and 3 bases from J, with 15 bases in between. CDR1 LGHNA and CDR2 YNFKEQ come from the germline V gene.

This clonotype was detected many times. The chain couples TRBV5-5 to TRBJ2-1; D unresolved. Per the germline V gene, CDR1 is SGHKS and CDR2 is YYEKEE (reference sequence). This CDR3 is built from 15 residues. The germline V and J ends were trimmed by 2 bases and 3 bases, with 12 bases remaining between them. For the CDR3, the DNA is TGTGCCAGCAGCTTCAACACGGCTGGCTACAATGAGCAGTTCTTC. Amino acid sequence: CASSFNTAGYNEQFF.

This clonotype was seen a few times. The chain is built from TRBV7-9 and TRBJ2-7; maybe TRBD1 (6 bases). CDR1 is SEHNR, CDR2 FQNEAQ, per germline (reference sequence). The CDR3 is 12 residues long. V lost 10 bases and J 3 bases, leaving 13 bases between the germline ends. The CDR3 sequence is CATSRTDYEQYF. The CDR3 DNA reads TGTGCCACCTCTCGGACAGACTACGAGCAGTACTTC.

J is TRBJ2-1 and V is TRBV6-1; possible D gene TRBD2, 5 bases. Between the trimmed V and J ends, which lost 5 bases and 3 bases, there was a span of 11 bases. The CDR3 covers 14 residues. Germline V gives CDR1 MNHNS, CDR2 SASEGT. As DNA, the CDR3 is TGTGCCAGCAGTAGCGGAGTAGTCTACAATGAGCAGTTCTTC. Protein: CASSSGVVYNEQFF.

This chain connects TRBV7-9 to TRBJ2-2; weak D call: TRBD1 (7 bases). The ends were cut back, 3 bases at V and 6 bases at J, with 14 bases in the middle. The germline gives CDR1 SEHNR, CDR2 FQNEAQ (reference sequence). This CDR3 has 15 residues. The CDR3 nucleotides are TGTGCCAGCAGCTTCGGCAGGGGGGTTGCCGGGGAGCTGTTTTTT. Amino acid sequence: CASSFGRGVAGELFF.

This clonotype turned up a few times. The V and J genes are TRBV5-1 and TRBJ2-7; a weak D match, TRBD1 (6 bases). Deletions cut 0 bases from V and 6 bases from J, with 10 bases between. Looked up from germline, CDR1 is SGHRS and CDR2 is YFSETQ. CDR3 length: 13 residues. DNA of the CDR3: TGCGCCAGCAGCTTGGGGGGGCGTAGCGAGCAGTACTTC. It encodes CASSLGGRSEQYF.

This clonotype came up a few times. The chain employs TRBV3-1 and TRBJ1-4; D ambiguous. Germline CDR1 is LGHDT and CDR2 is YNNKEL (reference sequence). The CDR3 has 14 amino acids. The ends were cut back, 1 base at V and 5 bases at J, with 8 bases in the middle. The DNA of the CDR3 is TGTGCCAGCAGCCAAGCTTTGAGGAATGAAAAACTGTTTTTT. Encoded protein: CASSQALRNEKLFF.

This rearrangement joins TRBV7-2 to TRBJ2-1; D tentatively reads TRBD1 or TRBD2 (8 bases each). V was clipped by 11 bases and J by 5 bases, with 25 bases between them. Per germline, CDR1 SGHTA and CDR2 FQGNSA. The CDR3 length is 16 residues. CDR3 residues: CAAGGFGQGGHNEQFF. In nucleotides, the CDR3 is TGTGCCGCGGGGGGCTTTGGACAGGGAGGGCACAATGAGCAGTTCTTC.

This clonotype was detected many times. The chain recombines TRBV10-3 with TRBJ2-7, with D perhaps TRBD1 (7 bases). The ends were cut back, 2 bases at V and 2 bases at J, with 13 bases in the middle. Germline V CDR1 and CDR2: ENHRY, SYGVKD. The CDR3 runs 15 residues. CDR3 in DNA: TGTGCCATCAGTGAGGTTCAGGGGGGCACCTACGAGCAGTACTTC. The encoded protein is CAISEVQGGTYEQYF.

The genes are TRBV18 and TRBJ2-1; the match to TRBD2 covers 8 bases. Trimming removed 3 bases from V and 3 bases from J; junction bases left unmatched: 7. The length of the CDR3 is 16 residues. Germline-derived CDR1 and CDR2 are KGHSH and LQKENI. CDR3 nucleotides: TGTGCCAGCTCACCTCCCGGGACTAGGAACTACAATGAGCAGTTCTTC. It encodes CASSPPGTRNYNEQFF.

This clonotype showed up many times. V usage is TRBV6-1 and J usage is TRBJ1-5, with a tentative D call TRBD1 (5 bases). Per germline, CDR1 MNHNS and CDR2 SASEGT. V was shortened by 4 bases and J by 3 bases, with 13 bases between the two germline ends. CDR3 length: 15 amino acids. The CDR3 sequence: CASSGAGGDNQPQHF. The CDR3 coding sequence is TGTGCCAGCAGTGGCGCGGGGGGGGACAATCAGCCCCAGCATTTT.

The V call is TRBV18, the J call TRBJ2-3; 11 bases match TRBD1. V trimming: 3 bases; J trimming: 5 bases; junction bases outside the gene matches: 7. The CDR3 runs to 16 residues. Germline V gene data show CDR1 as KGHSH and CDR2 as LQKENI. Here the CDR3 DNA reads TGTGCCAGCTCACCGGGGACAGGGGGTTCTGGAGATACGCAGTATTTT. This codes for CASSPGTGGSGDTQYF. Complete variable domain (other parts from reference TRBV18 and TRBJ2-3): NAGVMQNPRHLVRRRGQEARLRCSPMKGHSHVYWYRQLPEEGLKFMVYLQKENIIDESGMPKERFSAEFPKEGPSILRIQQVVRGDSAAYFCASSPGTGGSGDTQYFGPGTRLTVL.

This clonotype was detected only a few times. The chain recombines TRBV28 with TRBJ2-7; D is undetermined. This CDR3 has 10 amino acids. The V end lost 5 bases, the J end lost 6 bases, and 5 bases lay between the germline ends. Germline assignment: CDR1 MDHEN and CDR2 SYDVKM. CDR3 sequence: CASSDVEQYF. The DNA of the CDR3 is TGTGCCAGCAGTGACGTCGAGCAGTACTTC.

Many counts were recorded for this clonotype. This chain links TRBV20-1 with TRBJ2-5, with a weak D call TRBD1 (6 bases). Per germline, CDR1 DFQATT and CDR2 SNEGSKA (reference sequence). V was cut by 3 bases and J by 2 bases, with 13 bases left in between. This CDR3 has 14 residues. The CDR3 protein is CSASAQGLQETQYF. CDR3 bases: TGCAGTGCTAGCGCACAGGGCCTTCAAGAGACCCAGTACTTC.

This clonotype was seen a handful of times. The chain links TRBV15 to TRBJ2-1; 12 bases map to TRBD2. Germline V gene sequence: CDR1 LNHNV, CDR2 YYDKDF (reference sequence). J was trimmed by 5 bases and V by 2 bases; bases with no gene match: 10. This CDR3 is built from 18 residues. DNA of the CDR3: TGTGCCACCAGCAGACGATCGATGAGACTAGCGGGAGACAATGAGCAGTTCTTC. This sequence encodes CATSRRSMRLAGDNEQFF.

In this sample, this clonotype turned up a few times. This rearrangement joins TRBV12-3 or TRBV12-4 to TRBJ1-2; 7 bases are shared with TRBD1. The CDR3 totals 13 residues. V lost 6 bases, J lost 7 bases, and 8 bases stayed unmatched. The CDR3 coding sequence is TGTGCCAGCAGGACAGGGAAAGTTGGTGGCTACACCTTC. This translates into CASRTGKVGGYTF.